The rows below give T cell receptor beta chains drawn from one sample of a study of response to subunit inactivated influenza vaccine. TCRdb re-called the RT-PCR reads through MiXCR, storing one row per CDR3 protein. The data contain about 480,000 distinct CDR3 sequences, roughly 25% of them singletons. The input for sequencing was CD4+ T cells sorted from PBMCs, taken 4 to 6 days after vaccination. Every receptor here comes from a man aged 50 to 59 who received an inactivated influenza vaccine. Both conserved end residues are part of each CDR3. Each record gives: V gene, clone size, J gene, D gene, CDR3 protein, CDR3 DNA. D genes are given only for firm matches. The size field is filled for only some rows; it gives once, few, many or a size class.

v_gene: TRBV5-5; abundance: NA; j_gene: TRBJ2-7; d_gene: NA; CDR3aa: CASNQGVYEQYF; CDR3nt: TGTGCCAGCAATCAGGGTGTCTACGAGCAGTACTTC
v_gene: TRBV24-1; abundance: NA; j_gene: TRBJ2-1; d_gene: TRBD1; CDR3aa: CATSNRTGAYNEQFF; CDR3nt: TGTGCCACCAGTAATCGGACAGGGGCCTACAATGAGCAGTTCTTC
v_gene: TRBV5-1; abundance: NA; j_gene: TRBJ1-5; d_gene: NA; CDR3aa: CASSLAGRLNQPQHF; CDR3nt: TGCGCCAGCAGCTTGGCCGGACGGCTCAATCAGCCCCAGCATTTT
v_gene: TRBV28; abundance: NA; j_gene: TRBJ1-5; d_gene: TRBD1; CDR3aa: CASNRDRDQPQHF; CDR3nt: TGTGCCAGCAACCGGGACAGAGATCAGCCCCAGCATTTT
v_gene: TRBV6-2/TRBV6-3; abundance: NA; j_gene: TRBJ1-5; d_gene: NA; CDR3aa: CASSRPEGAQHF; CDR3nt: TGTGCCAGCAGCCGGCCCGAGGGAGCCCAGCATTTT
v_gene: TRBV15; abundance: NA; j_gene: TRBJ2-3; d_gene: NA; CDR3aa: CATSSRLAGGTDTQYF; CDR3nt: TGTGCCACCAGCTCCCGACTAGCAGGGGGCACAGATACGCAGTATTTT
v_gene: TRBV12-3/TRBV12-4; abundance: NA; j_gene: TRBJ1-4; d_gene: NA; CDR3aa: CASSFSQGHEKLFF; CDR3nt: TGTGCCAGCAGTTTCTCGCAGGGCCATGAAAAACTGTTTTTT
v_gene: TRBV6-1; abundance: NA; j_gene: TRBJ1-1; d_gene: TRBD1; CDR3aa: CASRRTGGWFAFF; CDR3nt: TGTGCCAGCAGACGGACAGGGGGCTGGTTTGCTTTCTTT
v_gene: TRBV29-1; abundance: few; j_gene: TRBJ2-7; d_gene: NA; CDR3aa: CSVTSSYEQYF; CDR3nt: TGCAGCGTGACCTCTTCCTACGAGCAGTACTTC
v_gene: TRBV28; abundance: NA; j_gene: TRBJ2-1; d_gene: TRBD1; CDR3aa: CASSLNGQGLGSQFF; CDR3nt: TGTGCCAGCAGTTTAAACGGACAGGGTTTGGGAAGTCAGTTCTTC
v_gene: TRBV12-3/TRBV12-4; abundance: NA; j_gene: TRBJ2-6; d_gene: NA; CDR3aa: CASSLEGVSGANVLTF; CDR3nt: TGTGCCAGCAGTTTAGAAGGGGTGTCCGGGGCCAACGTCCTGACTTTC
v_gene: TRBV7-9; abundance: few; j_gene: TRBJ2-1; d_gene: TRBD1; CDR3aa: CASTFRGSAYNEQFF; CDR3nt: TGTGCCAGCACCTTCAGGGGGAGCGCCTACAATGAGCAGTTCTTC
v_gene: TRBV20-1; abundance: few; j_gene: TRBJ2-3; d_gene: NA; CDR3aa: CSASALGTDTQYF; CDR3nt: TGCAGTGCTAGTGCCCTGGGCACAGATACGCAGTATTTT
v_gene: TRBV10-3; abundance: NA; j_gene: TRBJ2-6; d_gene: NA; CDR3aa: CAIRGTENVLTF; CDR3nt: TGTGCCATCAGGGGGACGGAAAACGTCCTGACTTTC
v_gene: TRBV10-3; abundance: NA; j_gene: TRBJ1-6; d_gene: NA; CDR3aa: CAISDPDSPLHF; CDR3nt: TGTGCCATCAGTGATCCGGATTCACCCCTCCACTTT
v_gene: TRBV7-9; abundance: NA; j_gene: TRBJ2-7; d_gene: NA; CDR3aa: CASINNGAGSSYEQYF; CDR3nt: TGTGCCAGCATCAACAACGGGGCAGGGAGCTCCTACGAGCAGTACTTC
v_gene: TRBV20-1; abundance: NA; j_gene: TRBJ2-3; d_gene: TRBD1; CDR3aa: CSASRTGGPTDTQYF; CDR3nt: TGCAGTGCTTCGCGGACAGGGGGTCCCACAGATACGCAGTATTTT
v_gene: TRBV20-1; abundance: NA; j_gene: TRBJ2-3; d_gene: NA; CDR3aa: CSARRTSTDTQYF; CDR3nt: TGCAGTGCTAGGCGGACTAGCACAGATACGCAGTATTTT
v_gene: TRBV5-6; abundance: NA; j_gene: TRBJ1-1; d_gene: NA; CDR3aa: CASSFKTNTEAFF; CDR3nt: TGTGCCAGCAGCTTCAAAACGAACACTGAAGCTTTCTTT
v_gene: TRBV12-3/TRBV12-4; abundance: few; j_gene: TRBJ1-2; d_gene: NA; CDR3aa: CASSASGSYGYTF; CDR3nt: TGTGCCAGCAGTGCTTCCGGGAGCTATGGCTACACCTTC
v_gene: TRBV20-1; abundance: many; j_gene: TRBJ2-7; d_gene: TRBD1; CDR3aa: CSADRDRGYEQYF; CDR3nt: TGCAGTGCCGACCGGGACAGGGGATACGAGCAGTACTTC
v_gene: TRBV20-1; abundance: few; j_gene: TRBJ2-7; d_gene: TRBD1; CDR3aa: CSASRTQGARNEQYF; CDR3nt: TGCAGTGCTTCTAGGACACAGGGGGCGCGGAACGAGCAGTACTTC
v_gene: TRBV2; abundance: NA; j_gene: TRBJ2-7; d_gene: NA; CDR3aa: CASSDFVGTYEQYF; CDR3nt: TGTGCCAGCAGTGATTTTGTCGGAACCTACGAGCAGTACTTC
v_gene: TRBV20-1; abundance: few; j_gene: TRBJ2-3; d_gene: TRBD2; CDR3aa: CSALGTMNTDTQYF; CDR3nt: TGCAGTGCTCTAGGGACTATGAACACAGATACGCAGTATTTT
v_gene: TRBV10-3; abundance: few; j_gene: TRBJ2-7; d_gene: TRBD1; CDR3aa: CAIRLGQSSYEQYF; CDR3nt: TGTGCCATCAGATTGGGACAGAGCTCCTACGAGCAGTACTTC
v_gene: TRBV5-1; abundance: NA; j_gene: TRBJ1-1; d_gene: NA; CDR3aa: CASSLVGFDAGEAFF; CDR3nt: TGCGCCAGCAGCTTGGTTGGGTTTGACGCCGGTGAAGCTTTCTTT
v_gene: TRBV20-1; abundance: once; j_gene: TRBJ2-3; d_gene: NA; CDR3aa: CSARVSETQAQYF; CDR3nt: TGCAGTGCTAGAGTGTCGGAGACGCAGGCGCAGTATTTT
v_gene: TRBV20-1; abundance: NA; j_gene: TRBJ2-7; d_gene: NA; CDR3aa: CSGLASYEQYF; CDR3nt: TGCAGTGGGCTAGCATCATACGAGCAGTACTTC
v_gene: TRBV12-3/TRBV12-4; abundance: few; j_gene: TRBJ2-7; d_gene: TRBD2; CDR3aa: CASSLSTRGGEQYF; CDR3nt: TGTGCCAGCAGTTTGTCTACGCGGGGGGGCGAGCAGTACTTC
v_gene: TRBV5-1; abundance: NA; j_gene: TRBJ2-7; d_gene: NA; CDR3aa: CASSVQDTSSYEQYF; CDR3nt: TGCGCCAGCAGCGTCCAGGACACTTCTTCCTACGAGCAGTACTTC
v_gene: TRBV7-9; abundance: NA; j_gene: TRBJ2-1; d_gene: NA; CDR3aa: CASSPLAGTSYNEQFF; CDR3nt: TGTGCCAGCAGCCCACTAGCCGGGACTTCTTACAATGAGCAGTTCTTC
v_gene: TRBV27; abundance: few; j_gene: TRBJ1-1; d_gene: NA; CDR3aa: CASSLNRVDTEAFF; CDR3nt: TGTGCCAGCAGTTTAAATAGGGTGGACACTGAAGCTTTCTTT
v_gene: TRBV19; abundance: NA; j_gene: TRBJ2-1; d_gene: TRBD2; CDR3aa: CASSMGGRSEQFF; CDR3nt: TGTGCCAGTAGTATGGGCGGGAGAAGTGAGCAGTTCTTC
v_gene: TRBV4-3; abundance: few; j_gene: TRBJ2-3; d_gene: NA; CDR3aa: CASSQDSALDTQYF; CDR3nt: TGCGCCAGCAGCCAAGACTCGGCATTAGATACGCAGTATTTT
v_gene: TRBV18; abundance: once; j_gene: TRBJ2-5; d_gene: NA; CDR3aa: CASSRGETQCF; CDR3nt: TGTGCCAGTTCTCGAGGGGAGACCCAGTGCTTC
v_gene: TRBV28; abundance: NA; j_gene: TRBJ1-2; d_gene: NA; CDR3aa: CASGTTLYGYTF; CDR3nt: TGTGCCAGCGGGACAACCCTCTATGGCTACACCTTC
v_gene: TRBV12-1; abundance: few; j_gene: TRBJ2-3; d_gene: NA; CDR3aa: CASSFLRYGISCTDTQYF; CDR3nt: TGTGCCAGCAGCTTTCTGAGATACGGGATTTCCTGCACAGATACGCAGTATTTT
v_gene: TRBV7-2; abundance: NA; j_gene: TRBJ2-3; d_gene: NA; CDR3aa: CASSLYSEYTDTQYF; CDR3nt: TGTGCCAGCAGCTTATACAGCGAATACACAGATACGCAGTATTTT
v_gene: TRBV7-2; abundance: few; j_gene: TRBJ1-2; d_gene: TRBD1; CDR3aa: CASSLDFWTGNDGYTF; CDR3nt: TGTGCCAGCAGCTTAGATTTTTGGACAGGGAATGATGGCTACACCTTC
v_gene: TRBV12-3/TRBV12-4; abundance: NA; j_gene: TRBJ2-1; d_gene: NA; CDR3aa: CASTFHTDEQFF; CDR3nt: TGTGCCAGCACCTTCCACACCGATGAGCAGTTCTTC